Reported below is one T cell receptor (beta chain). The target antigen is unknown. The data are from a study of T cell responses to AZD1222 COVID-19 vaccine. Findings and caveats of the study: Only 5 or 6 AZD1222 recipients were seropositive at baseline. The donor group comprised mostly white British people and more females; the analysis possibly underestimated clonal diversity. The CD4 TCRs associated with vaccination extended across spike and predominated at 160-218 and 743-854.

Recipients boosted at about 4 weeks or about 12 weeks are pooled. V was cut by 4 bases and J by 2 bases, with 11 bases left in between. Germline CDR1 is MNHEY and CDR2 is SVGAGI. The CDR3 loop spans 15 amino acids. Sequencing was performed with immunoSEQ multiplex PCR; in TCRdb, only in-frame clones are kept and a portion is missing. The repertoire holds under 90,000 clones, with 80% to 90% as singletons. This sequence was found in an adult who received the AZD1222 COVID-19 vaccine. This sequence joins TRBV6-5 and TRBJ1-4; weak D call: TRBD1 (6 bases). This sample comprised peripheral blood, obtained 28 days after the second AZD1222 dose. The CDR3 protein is CASSLRGSTNEKLFF. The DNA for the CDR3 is TGTGCCAGCAGTTTGAGGGGGTCCACTAATGAAAAACTGTTTTTT.